The T cell receptor (beta chain) under discussion was sequenced for a study of pediatric ulcerative colitis (dated by TCRdb to the late 2010s). For the wider study: Among the ulcerative colitis patients, about seven had pancolitis and two had left-sided colitis, and histology in every patient was consistent with ulcerative colitis. From nine newly diagnosed, treatment-naive pediatric ulcerative colitis patients and a handful of non-IBD control children, paired blood and rectal samples were collected. By Pediatric Ulcerative Colitis Activity Index, two patients had mild disease, several had moderate disease and three had acute severe colitis. The paper as a whole reports these results and caveats: Because repertoires were derived from total lymphocyte DNA, patterns in rare subsets such as regulatory T cells may not have been reflected. Compared with controls, ulcerative colitis patients showed significantly higher autologous blood-rectal clonal overlap, a finding that suggests increased T cell trafficking to inflamed tissue. Rectal pinch biopsies may have included blood-derived T cells, especially in patients with overt colitis. Only a few individuals were included in the healthy control group, which was small. A couple of rectal CDR3 clonotypes were present in all ulcerative colitis patients and in none of the controls. For technical reasons, the blood samples of two patients yielded substantially fewer templates, so those samples were excluded from the blood-rectal overlap analysis. Rectal repertoire features separated controls, mild-moderate and acute severe colitis patients; acute severe colitis showed reduced rectal diversity due to clonal expansions.

From a lookup of the germline V gene (reference sequence), CDR1 and CDR2 are MNHNY and SVGAGI. V loses 4 bases of germline sequence and J loses 6 bases, and the interval between the two ends is 12 bases. Counted from cysteine to phenylalanine, this CDR3 has 13 amino acids. This entry keeps only the CDR3 DNA: 39 bases, framed from base 1. Notes on this clone: This clone's antigen is unknown. No base-level quality is on record; no much larger clone is a single base apart.

One to two pinch biopsies were taken from the rectum for research during colonoscopy. No immunosuppressive medication had been given to the ulcerative colitis patients before the diagnostic colonoscopy. Before DNA isolation, rectal biopsies were subjected to proteinase K digestion. The Wizard kit (Promega) was used to extract genomic DNA from blood and intestinal samples. Using the immunoSEQ TRB Survey service, rearranged CDR3 beta regions were amplified from genomic DNA with multiplex V and J primers. To keep depth equal across samples, survey-level sequencing depth of up to 500,000 reads per sample was applied. The libraries were purified and pooled, then sequenced using Illumina technology. Per the original workflow: Productive clonality, sample overlap, pairwise scatters, CDR3 beta length, V/D/J gene usage and productiveness were assessed with immunoSEQ online tools. Alongside Shannon and Simpson indices, calculated diversity was computed as the number of unique rearrangements divided by total templates, multiplied by 100. Principal component analysis was performed on Z-score normalized data with the R prcomp function and the ggbiplot package. Blood-rectal clonal overlap within each subject was quantified with Morisita's index. Held by TCRdb, this immuneACCESS table contains in-frame sequences only and omits some clones. Under half of the omission traces to an unresolved V gene where checked; the cause of the rest is unknown. V and J calls and clone size come straight from that table; D and trimming were deduced from the DNA. The sample table contains about 36,000 clones; only one count was recorded for 55% to 85% of them. The ten top clones hold around 0.76% of the sample.

The rearrangement combines TRBV6-6 with TRBJ1-1, with TRBD1 perhaps the D gene, on 5 matching bases. The sample taken for sequencing was gut tissue. The receptor comes from a boy under 18 with moderate ulcerative colitis. CDR3 sequence: CASSFGAFSEAFF. The sequenced DNA is TGTGCCAGCAGTTTTGGGGCTTTCTCTGAAGCTTTCTTT.